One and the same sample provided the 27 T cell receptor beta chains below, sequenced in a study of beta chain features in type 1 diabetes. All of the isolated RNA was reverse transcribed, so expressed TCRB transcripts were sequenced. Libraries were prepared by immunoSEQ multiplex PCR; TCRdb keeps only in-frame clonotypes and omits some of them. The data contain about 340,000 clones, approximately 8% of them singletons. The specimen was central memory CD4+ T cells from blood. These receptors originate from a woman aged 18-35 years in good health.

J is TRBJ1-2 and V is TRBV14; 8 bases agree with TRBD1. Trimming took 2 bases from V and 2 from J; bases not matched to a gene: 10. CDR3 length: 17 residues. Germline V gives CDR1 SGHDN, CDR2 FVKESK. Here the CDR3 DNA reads TGTGCCAGCAGCCAACAAGTCGGACAGGGCGCAAACTATGGCTACACCTTC. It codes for CASSQQVGQGANYGYTF. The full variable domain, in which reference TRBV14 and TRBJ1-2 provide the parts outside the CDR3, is EAGVTQFPSHSVIEKGQTVTLRCDPISGHDNLYWYRRVMGKEIKFLLHFVKESKQDESGMPNNRFLAERTGGTYSTLKVQPAELEDSGVYFCASSQQVGQGANYGYTFGSGTRLTVV.

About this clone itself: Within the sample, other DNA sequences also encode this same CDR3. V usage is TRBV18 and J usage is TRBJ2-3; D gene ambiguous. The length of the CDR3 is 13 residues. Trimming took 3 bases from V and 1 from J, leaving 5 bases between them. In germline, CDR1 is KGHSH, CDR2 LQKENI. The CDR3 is CASSPGGTDTQYF. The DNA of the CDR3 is TGTGCCAGCTCACCCGGCGGCACAGATACGCAGTATTTT.

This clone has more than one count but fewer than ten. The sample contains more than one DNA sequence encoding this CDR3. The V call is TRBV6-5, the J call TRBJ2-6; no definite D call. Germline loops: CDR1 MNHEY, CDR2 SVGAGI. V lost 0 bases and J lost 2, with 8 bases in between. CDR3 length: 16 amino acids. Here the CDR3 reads CASSYSRTAGANVLTF. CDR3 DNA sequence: TGTGCCAGCAGTTACTCACGGACCGCTGGGGCCAACGTCCTGACTTTC.

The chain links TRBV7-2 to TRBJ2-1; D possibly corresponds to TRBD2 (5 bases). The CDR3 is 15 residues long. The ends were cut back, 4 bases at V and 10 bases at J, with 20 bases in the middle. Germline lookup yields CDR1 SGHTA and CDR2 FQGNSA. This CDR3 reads CASSSPGSGTTEQFF. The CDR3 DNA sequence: TGTGCCAGCAGCTCCCCGGGAAGCGGAACTACCGAGCAGTTCTTC.

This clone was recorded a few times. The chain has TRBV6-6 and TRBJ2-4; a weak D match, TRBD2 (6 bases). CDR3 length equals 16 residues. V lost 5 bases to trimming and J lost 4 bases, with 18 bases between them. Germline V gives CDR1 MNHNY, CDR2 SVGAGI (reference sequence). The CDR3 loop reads CASSRQGGGNKNIQYF. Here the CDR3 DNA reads TGTGCCAGCAGTCGTCAGGGAGGTGGGAATAAAAACATTCAGTACTTC.

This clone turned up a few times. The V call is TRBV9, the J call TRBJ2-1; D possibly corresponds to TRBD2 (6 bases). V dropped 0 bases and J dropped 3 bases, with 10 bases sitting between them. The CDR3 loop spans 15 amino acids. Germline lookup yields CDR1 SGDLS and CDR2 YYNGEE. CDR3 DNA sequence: TGTGCCAGCAGCGTAGGCGGAGGGAACTACAATGAGCAGTTCTTC. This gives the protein CASSVGGGNYNEQFF.

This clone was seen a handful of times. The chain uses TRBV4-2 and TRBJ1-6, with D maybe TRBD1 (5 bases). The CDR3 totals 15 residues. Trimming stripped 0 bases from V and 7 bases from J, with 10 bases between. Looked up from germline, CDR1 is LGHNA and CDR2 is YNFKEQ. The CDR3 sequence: CASSQDAGRNSPLHF. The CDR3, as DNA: TGTGCCAGCAGCCAAGACGCAGGGCGCAATTCACCCCTCCACTTT.

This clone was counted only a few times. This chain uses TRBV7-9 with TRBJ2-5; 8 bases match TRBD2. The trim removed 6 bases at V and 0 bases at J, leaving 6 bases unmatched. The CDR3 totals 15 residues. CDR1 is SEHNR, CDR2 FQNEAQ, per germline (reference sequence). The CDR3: CASSSGIMYQETQYF. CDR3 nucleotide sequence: TGTGCCAGCAGTAGCGGGATCATGTACCAAGAGACCCAGTACTTC. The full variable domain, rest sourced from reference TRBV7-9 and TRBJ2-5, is DTGVSQNPRHKITKRGQNVTFRCDPISEHNRLYWYRQTLGQGPEFLTYFQNEAQLEKSRLLSDRFSAERPKGSFSTLEIQRTEQGDSAMYLCASSSGIMYQETQYFGPGTRLLVL.

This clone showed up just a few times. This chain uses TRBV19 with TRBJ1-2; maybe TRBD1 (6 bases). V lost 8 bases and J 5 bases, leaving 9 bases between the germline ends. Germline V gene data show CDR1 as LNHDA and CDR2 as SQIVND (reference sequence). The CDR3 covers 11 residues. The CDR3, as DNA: TGTGCCAGTTCAACAGGGTATGGCTACACCTTC. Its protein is CASSTGYGYTF.

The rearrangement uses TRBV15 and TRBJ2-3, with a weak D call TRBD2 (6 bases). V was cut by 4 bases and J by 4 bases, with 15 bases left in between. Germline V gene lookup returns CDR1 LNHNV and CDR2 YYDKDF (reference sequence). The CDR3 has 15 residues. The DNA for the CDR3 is TGTGCCACCAGCATGCCCCGGACTAACGCAGATACGCAGTATTTT. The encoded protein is CATSMPRTNADTQYF.

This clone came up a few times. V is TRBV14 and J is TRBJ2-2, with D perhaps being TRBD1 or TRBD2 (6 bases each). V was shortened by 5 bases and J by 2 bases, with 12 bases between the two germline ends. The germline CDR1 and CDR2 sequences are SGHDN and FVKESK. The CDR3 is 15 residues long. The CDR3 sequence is CASSKTGTNTGELFF. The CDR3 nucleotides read TGTGCCAGCAGCAAAACAGGGACTAACACCGGGGAGCTGTTTTTT.

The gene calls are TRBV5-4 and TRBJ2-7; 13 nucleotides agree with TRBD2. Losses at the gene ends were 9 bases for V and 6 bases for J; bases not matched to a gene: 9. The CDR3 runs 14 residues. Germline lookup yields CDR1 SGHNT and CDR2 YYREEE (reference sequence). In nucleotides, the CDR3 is TGTGCCACCCCCCGGACTAGCGGGAGTAGCGAGCAGTACTTC. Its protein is CATPRTSGSSEQYF.

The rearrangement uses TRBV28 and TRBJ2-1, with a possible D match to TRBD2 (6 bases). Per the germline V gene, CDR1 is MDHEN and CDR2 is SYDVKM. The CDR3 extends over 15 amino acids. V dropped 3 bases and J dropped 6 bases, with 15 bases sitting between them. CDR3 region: CASSFRWGRRNEQFF. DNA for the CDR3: TGTGCCAGCAGTTTTCGGTGGGGGAGGCGCAATGAGCAGTTCTTC.

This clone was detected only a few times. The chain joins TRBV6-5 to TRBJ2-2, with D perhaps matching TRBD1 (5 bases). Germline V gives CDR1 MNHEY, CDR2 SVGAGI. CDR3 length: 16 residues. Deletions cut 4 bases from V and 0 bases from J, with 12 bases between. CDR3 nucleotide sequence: TGTGCCAGCAGTTTCCACCCGGACACGAACACCGGGGAGCTGTTTTTT. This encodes CASSFHPDTNTGELFF.

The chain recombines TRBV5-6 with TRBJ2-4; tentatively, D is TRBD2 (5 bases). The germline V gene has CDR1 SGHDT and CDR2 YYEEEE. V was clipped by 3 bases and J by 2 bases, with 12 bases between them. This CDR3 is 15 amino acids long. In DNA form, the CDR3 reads TGTGCCAGCAGCTCATGGAGGTCGTCCAAAAACATTCAGTACTTC. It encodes CASSSWRSSKNIQYF.

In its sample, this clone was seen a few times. The DNA of the CDR3 is TGTGCCAGCAGCTTAGCGCAAGGGCTTCACTACGAGCAGTACTTC. Its translation: CASSLAQGLHYEQYF. The chain joins TRBV7-2 to TRBJ2-7; D gene uncertain. This CDR3 is built from 15 residues. CDR1 and CDR2 (germline): SGHTA, FQGNSA. The V end lost 0 bases, the J end lost 3 bases, and 12 bases lay between the germline ends.

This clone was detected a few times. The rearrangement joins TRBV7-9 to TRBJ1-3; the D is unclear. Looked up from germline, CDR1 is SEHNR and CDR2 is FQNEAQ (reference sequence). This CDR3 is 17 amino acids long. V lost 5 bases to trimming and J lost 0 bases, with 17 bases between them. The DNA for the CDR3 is TGTGCCAGCAGCCTGTCTGACACCTCGTACTCTGGAAACACCATATATTTT. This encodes CASSLSDTSYSGNTIYF.

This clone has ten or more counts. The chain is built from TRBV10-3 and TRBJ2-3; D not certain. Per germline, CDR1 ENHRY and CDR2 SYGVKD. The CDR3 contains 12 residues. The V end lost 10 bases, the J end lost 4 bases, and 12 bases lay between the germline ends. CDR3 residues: CATGPGADTQYF. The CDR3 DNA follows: TGTGCCACCGGTCCGGGTGCAGATACGCAGTATTTT.

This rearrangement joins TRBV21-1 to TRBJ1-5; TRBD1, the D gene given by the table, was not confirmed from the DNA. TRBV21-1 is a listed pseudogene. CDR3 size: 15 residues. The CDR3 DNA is TGTGCCAGCAGCGGCGACGAGCAAGGGGATCAGCCCCAGCATTTT. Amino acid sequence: CASSGDEQGDQPQHF.

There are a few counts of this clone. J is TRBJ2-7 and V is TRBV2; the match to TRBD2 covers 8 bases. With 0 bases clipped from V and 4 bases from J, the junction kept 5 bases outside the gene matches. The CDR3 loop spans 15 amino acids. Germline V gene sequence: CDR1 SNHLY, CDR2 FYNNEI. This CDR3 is CASSEAGTSDYEQYF. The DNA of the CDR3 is TGTGCCAGCAGTGAAGCCGGGACTAGTGATTACGAGCAGTACTTC. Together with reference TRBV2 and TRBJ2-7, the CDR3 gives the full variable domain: EPEVTQTPSHQVTQMGQEVILRCVPISNHLYFYWYRQILGQKVEFLVSFYNNEISEKSEIFDDQFSVERPDGSNFTLKIRSTKLEDSAMYFCASSEAGTSDYEQYFGPGTRLTVT.

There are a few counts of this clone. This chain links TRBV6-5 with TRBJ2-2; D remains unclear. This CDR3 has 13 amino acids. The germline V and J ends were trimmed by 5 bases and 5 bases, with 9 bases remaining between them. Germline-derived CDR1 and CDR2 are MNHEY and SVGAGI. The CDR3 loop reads CASSGVRTGELFF. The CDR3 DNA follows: TGTGCCAGCAGTGGTGTAAGGACCGGGGAGCTGTTTTTT.

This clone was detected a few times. For the CDR3, the DNA is TGTGCCAGCAGCCCCGGGACAGGGGGAATCGGCGACTATGGCTACACCTTC. It encodes CASSPGTGGIGDYGYTF. The chain employs TRBV5-4 and TRBJ1-2, with 11 positions matching TRBD1. There are 17 residues in the CDR3. J gave up 3 bases and V 4 bases, and 11 bases lay outside the gene matches. Germline CDR1 SGHNT, CDR2 YYREEE (reference sequence).

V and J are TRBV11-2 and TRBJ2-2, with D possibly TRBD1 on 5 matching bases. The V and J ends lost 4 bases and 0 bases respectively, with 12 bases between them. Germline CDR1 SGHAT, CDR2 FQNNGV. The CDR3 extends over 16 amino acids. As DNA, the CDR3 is TGTGCCAGCAGCTCACAGGACGTCGCGAACACCGGGGAGCTGTTTTTT. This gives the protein CASSSQDVANTGELFF.

CDR3: CASSQESSSSYNEQFF. DNA of the CDR3: TGCGCCAGCAGCCAAGAAAGTTCTAGCTCCTACAATGAGCAGTTCTTC. The chain joins TRBV4-1 to TRBJ2-1; D is ambiguous. Germline loops: CDR1 MGHRA, CDR2 YSYEKL. This CDR3 region has 16 residues. V dropped 0 bases and J dropped 0 bases, with 9 bases sitting between them.

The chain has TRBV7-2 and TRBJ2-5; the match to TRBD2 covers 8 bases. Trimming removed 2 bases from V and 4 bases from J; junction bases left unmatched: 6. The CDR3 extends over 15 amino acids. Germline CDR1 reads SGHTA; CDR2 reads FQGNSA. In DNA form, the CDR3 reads TGTACCAGCAGCTTAATGGGACTAGAGGGAGAGACCCAGTACTTC. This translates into CTSSLMGLEGETQYF.

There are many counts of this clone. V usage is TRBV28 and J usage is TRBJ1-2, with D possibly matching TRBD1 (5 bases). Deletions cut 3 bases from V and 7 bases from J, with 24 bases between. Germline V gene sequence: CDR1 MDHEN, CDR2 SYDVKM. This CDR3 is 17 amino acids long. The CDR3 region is CASSLESITGQLTGYTF. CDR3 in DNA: TGTGCCAGCAGTTTGGAATCGATCACAGGCCAATTAACTGGCTACACCTTC.

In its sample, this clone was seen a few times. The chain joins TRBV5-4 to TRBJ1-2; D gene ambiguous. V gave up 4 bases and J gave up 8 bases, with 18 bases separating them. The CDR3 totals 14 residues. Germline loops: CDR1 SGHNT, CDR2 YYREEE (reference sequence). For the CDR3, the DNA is TGTGCCAGCAGCCCGGGTGGGTACCCCGGAGGCTACACCTTC. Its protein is CASSPGGYPGGYTF.